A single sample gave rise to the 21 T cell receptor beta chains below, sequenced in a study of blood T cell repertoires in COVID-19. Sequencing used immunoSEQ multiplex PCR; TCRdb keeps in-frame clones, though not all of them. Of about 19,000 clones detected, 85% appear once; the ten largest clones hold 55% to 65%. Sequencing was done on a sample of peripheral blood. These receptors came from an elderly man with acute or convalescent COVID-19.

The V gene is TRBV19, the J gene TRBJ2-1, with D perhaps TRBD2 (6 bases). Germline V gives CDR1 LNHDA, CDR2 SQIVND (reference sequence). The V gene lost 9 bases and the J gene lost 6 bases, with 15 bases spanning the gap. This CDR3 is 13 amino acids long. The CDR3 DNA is TGTGCCAGCAGCTCGGACTATTTCAATGAGCAGTTCTTC. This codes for CASSSDYFNEQFF.

CDR3 sequence (DNA): TGTGCCAGCAGCGTAGACGGCAGGGCCTACGAGCAGTACTTC. It yields the protein CASSVDGRAYEQYF. The chain uses TRBV9 and TRBJ2-7, with D maybe TRBD1 (5 bases). Germline V lookup: CDR1 SGDLS, CDR2 YYNGEE. Trimming removed 0 bases at V and 2 bases at J, with 9 bases between. CDR3 length: 14 residues.

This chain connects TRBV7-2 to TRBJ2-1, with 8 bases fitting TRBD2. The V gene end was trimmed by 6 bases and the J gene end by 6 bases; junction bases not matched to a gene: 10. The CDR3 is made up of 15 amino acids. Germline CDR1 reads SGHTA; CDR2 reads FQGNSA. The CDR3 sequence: CASRSFRGGRNEQFF. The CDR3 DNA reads TGTGCCAGCAGGTCTTTTCGCGGGGGGCGCAATGAGCAGTTCTTC.

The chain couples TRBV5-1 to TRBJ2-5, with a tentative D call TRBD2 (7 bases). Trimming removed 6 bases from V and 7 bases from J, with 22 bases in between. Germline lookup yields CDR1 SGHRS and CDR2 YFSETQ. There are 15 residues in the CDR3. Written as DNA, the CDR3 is TGCGCCAGCATGGAAGGTCCGGGGGGACAATTGACCCAGTACTTC. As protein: CASMEGPGGQLTQYF.

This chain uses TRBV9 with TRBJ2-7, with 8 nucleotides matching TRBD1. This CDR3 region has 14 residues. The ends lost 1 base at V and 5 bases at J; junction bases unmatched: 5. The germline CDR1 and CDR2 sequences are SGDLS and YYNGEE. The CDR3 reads CASSVRTGSNEQYF. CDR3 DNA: TGTGCCAGCAGCGTAAGGACAGGGTCGAACGAGCAGTACTTC.

CDR3 DNA sequence: TGTGCCACCAGTGGACGGGCGAACACCGGGGAGCTGTTTTTT. Its protein product is CATSGRANTGELFF. V and J are TRBV24-1 and TRBJ2-2, with no clear D. The germline V and J ends were trimmed by 5 bases and 0 bases, with 6 bases remaining between them. Germline V gene lookup returns CDR1 KGHDR and CDR2 SFDVKD. This CDR3 is 14 amino acids long.

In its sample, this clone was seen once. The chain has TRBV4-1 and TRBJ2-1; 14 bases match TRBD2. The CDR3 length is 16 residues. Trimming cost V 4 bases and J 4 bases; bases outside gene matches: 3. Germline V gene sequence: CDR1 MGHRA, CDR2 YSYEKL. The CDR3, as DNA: TGCGCCAGCAGCCGGACTAGCGGGGGGCCTTACAATGAGCAGTTCTTC. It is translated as CASSRTSGGPYNEQFF.

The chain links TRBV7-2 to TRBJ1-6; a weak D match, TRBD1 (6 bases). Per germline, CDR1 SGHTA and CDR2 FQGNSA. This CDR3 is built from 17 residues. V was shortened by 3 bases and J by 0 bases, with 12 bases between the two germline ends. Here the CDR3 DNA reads TGTGCCAGCAGCTTTGGGGGCCCAAGCTCCTATAATTCACCCCTCCACTTT. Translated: CASSFGGPSSYNSPLHF.

CDR3 protein: CASSVGLAGGLNTGELFF. CDR3 DNA sequence: TGTGCCAGTAGTGTGGGACTAGCGGGGGGGCTGAACACCGGGGAGCTGTTTTTT. The chain couples TRBV19 to TRBJ2-2, with 16 bases that match TRBD2. The length of the CDR3 is 18 residues. J was trimmed by 1 base and V by 5 bases; bases with no gene match: 4. Germline V gene lookup returns CDR1 LNHDA and CDR2 SQIVND (reference sequence).

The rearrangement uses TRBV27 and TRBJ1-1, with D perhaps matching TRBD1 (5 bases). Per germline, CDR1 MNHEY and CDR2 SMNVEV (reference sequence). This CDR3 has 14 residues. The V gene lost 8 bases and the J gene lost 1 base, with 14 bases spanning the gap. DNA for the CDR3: TGTGCCAGCGGGTCCGGGACTAAGAACACTGAAGCTTTCTTT. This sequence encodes CASGSGTKNTEAFF.

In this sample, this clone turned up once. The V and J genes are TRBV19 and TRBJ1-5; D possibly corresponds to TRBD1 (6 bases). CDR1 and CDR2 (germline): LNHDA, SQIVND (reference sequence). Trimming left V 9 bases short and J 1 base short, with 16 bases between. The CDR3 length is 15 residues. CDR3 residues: CARDDSGVSNQPQHF. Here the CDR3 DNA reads TGTGCCAGAGACGACTCAGGGGTGAGCAATCAGCCCCAGCATTTT.

For the CDR3, the DNA is TGTGCCAGCAGCCGGACAGGGGTTGAGCAGTTCTTC. Amino acid sequence: CASSRTGVEQFF. The chain recombines TRBV7-2 with TRBJ2-1; 9 positions agree with TRBD1. CDR3 length equals 12 residues. Germline V lookup: CDR1 SGHTA, CDR2 FQGNSA. The V gene end was trimmed by 5 bases and the J gene end by 9 bases; junction bases not matched to a gene: 2. The whole variable domain, remainder taken from reference TRBV7-2 and TRBJ2-1, is GAGVSQSPSNKVTEKGKDVELRCDPISGHTALYWYRQSLGQGLEFLIYFQGNSAPDKSGLPSDRFSAERTGGSVSTLTIQRTQQEDSAVYLCASSRTGVEQFFGPGTRLTVL.

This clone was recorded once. This CDR3 reads CASSQEGGSYGYTF. The CDR3 bases are TGTGCCAGCAGCCAAGAGGGTGGGAGCTATGGCTACACCTTC. The chain carries TRBV3-1 (or the pseudogene TRBV3-2) and TRBJ1-2; D is undetermined. V dropped 0 bases and J dropped 4 bases, with 9 bases sitting between them. The CDR3 length is 14 residues. The germline V gene has CDR1 LGHDT and CDR2 YNNKEL (reference sequence).

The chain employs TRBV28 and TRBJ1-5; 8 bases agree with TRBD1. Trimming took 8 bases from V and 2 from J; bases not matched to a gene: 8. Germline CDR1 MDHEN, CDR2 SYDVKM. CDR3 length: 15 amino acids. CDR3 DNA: TGTGCCAGCCAGGGGGCGCGGAGGGGCAATCAGCCCCAGCATTTT. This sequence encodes CASQGARRGNQPQHF.

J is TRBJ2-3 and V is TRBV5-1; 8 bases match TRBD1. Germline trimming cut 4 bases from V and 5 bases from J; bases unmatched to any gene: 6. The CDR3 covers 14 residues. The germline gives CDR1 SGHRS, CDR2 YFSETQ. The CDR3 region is CASSQDRVRDTQYF. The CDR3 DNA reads TGCGCCAGCAGCCAGGACAGGGTTCGAGATACGCAGTATTTT. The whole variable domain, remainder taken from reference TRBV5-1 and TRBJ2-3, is KAGVTQTPRYLIKTRGQQVTLSCSPISGHRSVSWYQQTPGQGLQFLFEYFSETQRNKGNFPGRFSGRQFSNSRSEMNVSTLELGDSALYLCASSQDRVRDTQYFGPGTRLTVL.

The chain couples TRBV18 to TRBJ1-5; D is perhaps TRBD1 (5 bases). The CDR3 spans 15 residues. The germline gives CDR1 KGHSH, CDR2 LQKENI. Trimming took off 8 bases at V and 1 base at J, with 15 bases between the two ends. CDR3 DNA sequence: TGTGCCAGCACAACAGGTATCGGGAGCAATCAGCCCCAGCATTTT. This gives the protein CASTTGIGSNQPQHF.

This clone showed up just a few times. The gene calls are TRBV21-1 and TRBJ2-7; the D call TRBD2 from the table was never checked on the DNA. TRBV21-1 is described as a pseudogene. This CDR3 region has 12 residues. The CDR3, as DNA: TGTGCCAGCAGCAAAGTTAACTACGAGCAGTACTTC. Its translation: CASSKVNYEQYF.

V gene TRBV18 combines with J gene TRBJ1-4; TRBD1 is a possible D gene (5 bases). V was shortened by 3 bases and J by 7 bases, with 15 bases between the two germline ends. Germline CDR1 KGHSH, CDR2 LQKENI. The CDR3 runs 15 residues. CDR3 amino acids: CASSPATLRAEKLFF. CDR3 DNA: TGTGCCAGCTCACCCGCAACCCTCAGGGCTGAAAAACTGTTTTTT.

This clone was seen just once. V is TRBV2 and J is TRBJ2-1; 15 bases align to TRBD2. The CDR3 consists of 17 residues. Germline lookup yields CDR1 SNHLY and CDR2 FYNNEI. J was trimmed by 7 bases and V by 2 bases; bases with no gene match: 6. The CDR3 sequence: CASSESGTSGGLNEQFF. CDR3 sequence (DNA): TGTGCCAGCAGTGAATCGGGGACTAGCGGGGGGTTGAATGAGCAGTTCTTC.

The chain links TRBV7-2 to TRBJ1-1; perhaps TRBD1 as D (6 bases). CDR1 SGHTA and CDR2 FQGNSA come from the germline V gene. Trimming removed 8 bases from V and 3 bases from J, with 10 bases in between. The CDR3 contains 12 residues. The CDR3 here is CASRRGDTEAFF. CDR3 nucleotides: TGTGCCAGCCGCAGGGGAGACACTGAAGCTTTCTTT.

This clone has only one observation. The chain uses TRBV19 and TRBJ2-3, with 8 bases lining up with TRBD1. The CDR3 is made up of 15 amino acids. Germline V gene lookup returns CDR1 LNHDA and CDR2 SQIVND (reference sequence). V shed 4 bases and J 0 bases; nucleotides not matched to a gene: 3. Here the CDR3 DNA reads TGTGCCAGTAGTAAAGGACAGGGAAGCACAGATACGCAGTATTTT. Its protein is CASSKGQGSTDTQYF.